The present entry profiles one T cell receptor (beta chain) with its context. Its antigen has not been determined. No much larger clone is present one base from it, and per-base qualities are unavailable. This entry comes from a study of naive and memory T cell subsets (dated 2017 in TCRdb). With regard to the full study: The study applied an open-source, UMI-based TCR alpha and beta sequencing pipeline to sorted naive and memory peripheral blood T cell subsets. IgG serology results and the functional CMV T cell responses were in complete agreement. RNA was DNase-treated and reverse transcribed with TCR constant-region primers, mostly using SuperScript III.

The CDR3 goes from the cysteine to the phenylalanine over 18 residues. Only the CDR3 portion is preserved as DNA: 54 bases, with reading frame beginning at the first base. V and J are trimmed by 5 bases and 0 bases, and the gene matches miss 6 bases of the junction. CDR1 and CDR2 are drawn from the germline V gene: SGHVS, FNYEAQ. Separate amplification of TCR alpha and beta chain libraries was performed from the second PCR step onward. To determine each donor's CMV status, fresh PBMCs were stimulated overnight with CMV viral lysate, and IFNgamma production from CD4+ T cells was then assessed. CD4 T cells were positively selected using Miltenyi beads, after which CD8 T cells were positively selected from the CD4-negative fraction. Cells were stained for CD3, CD4, CD8, CD45RA, CD27 and a live/dead dye and were sorted on a BD Aria II into four subsets based on CD45RA and CD27. For sorting, CD45RA-CD27- cells were defined as effector memory cells, while CD45RA+CD27- cells were defined as EMRA cells. Three healthy volunteers provided blood, and the blood of each volunteer was split into CD4 and CD8 T cells and then into four differentiation subsets. Around 120 ml of peripheral blood was collected from each donor, and PBMC were isolated by Ficoll-Paque PLUS density-gradient centrifugation. The sorted cells were lysed in RLT buffer, after which RNA was extracted using a Qiagen RNeasy kit and kept at -80 degrees C.

The receptor library was made with UMI-ligation and nested PCR. The beta constant-region primer was an equimolar mix of two oligonucleotides covering both TRBC1 and TRBC2. T4 RNA ligase 1 ligated a single-stranded oligonucleotide carrying the SP2 primer and a 12-nucleotide UMI to the cDNA 3' end. The ligated cDNA went through four rounds of PCR with nested alpha and beta constant-region primers together with the SP2 primer. The ligation reaction was incubated at 16°C for roughly 19-25 hours. PCR2 was typically performed as a SYBR Green qPCR and was stopped at a predetermined threshold so that over-amplification was prevented. All purifications after the first were performed with Agencourt AMPure XP magnetic beads. Library quantification was done by Qubit, followed by a TapeStation check on which the main peak was expected at around 650 bp. Pooled libraries were sequenced on an Illumina MiSeq with v2 2x251 paired-end kits, typically giving about 0.85-2 million reads per sample. Libraries were pooled at around 4 nM per sample, and roughly 4.5-8% PhiX was added to improve cluster recognition. The original pipeline was this. FASTQ reads processed by Demultiplexor were assigned V and J genes by Decombinator through tag matching that tolerated a single base-pair mismatch. By using UMIs, Collapsinator corrected both sequencing errors and the frequency errors caused by PCR heterogeneity. CDR3Translator translated TCRs and extracted CDR3s from the conserved cysteine to the FGXG phenylalanine, flagging non-productive sequences. Gini, Shannon entropy and inverse Simpson indices were calculated on repertoires subsampled to equal numbers of UMI-defined TCRs. Within the linear range, a power law was fitted by maximum likelihood to the distributions of clonotype abundance. When run on a single naive CD8 sample, MIGEC and the pipeline yielded similar UMI counts, similar unique TCR numbers and similar clonal distributions. The repertoires were searched for under 7,500 CMV-associated CDR3 sequences that had been compiled from VDJdb and a published dataset. The raw public data were reprocessed by TCRdb itself: fastp quality trimming at Q25, MiXCR clonotype calling, in-frame beta chains only. Each entry is one CDR3 protein sequence, shown with its most common DNA and genes. Clone size and V and J calls follow TCRdb, not the original study. Recorded for this sample are tens of thousands of distinct CDR3 sequences; roughly 10% of them occurred a single time. Approximately 17% of the sample belongs to the ten largest clones.

Broader findings and caveats from the paper: RNA-based TCR counts may be affected by expression changes linked to T cell activation and differentiation. In both CD4 and CD8 cells, the Gini index increased while Shannon and inverse Simpson diversity decreased from naive through CM, EM and EMRA. No ground truth was available to validate the repertoire findings for the naive and memory subsets. The abundance of TCRs followed a power law with an exponent that differed between naive and memory subsets yet stayed consistent across the three individuals. A clonotype was defined as a single alpha or beta chain sequence rather than as a paired alpha/beta receptor. Once error correction was done, more than 95% of naive TCR sequences showed up just once, which made the naive abundance distributions much steeper than those of the memory subsets.

The receptor's source is a human donor in good health. What was sequenced was effector memory CD4+ T cells from blood. The label giving this sample's cell subset or site can be read as: effector memory, CD45RA- CD27-. Recombination joined TRBV7-6 with TRBJ2-6; 11 of the junction bases match TRBD1. The CDR3 corresponds to CASSQWTGGFSGANVLTF. Read as DNA, the sequence is TGTGCCAGCAGCCAATGGACAGGGGGCTTCTCTGGGGCCAACGTCCTGACTTTC.